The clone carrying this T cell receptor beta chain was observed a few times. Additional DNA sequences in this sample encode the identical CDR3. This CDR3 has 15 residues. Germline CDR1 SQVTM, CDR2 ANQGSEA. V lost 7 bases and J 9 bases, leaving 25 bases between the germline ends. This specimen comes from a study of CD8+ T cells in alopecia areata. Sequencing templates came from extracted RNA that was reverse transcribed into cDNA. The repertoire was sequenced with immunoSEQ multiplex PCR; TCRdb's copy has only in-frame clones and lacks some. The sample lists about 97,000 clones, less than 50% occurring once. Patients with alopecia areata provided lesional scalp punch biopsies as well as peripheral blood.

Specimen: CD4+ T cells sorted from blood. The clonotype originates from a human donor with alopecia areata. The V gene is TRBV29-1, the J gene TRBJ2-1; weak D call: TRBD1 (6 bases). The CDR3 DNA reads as TGCAGCGACCAAGCCACTACAAGGGGGTTCAGTGAGCAGTTCTTC. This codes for CSDQATTRGFSEQFF.